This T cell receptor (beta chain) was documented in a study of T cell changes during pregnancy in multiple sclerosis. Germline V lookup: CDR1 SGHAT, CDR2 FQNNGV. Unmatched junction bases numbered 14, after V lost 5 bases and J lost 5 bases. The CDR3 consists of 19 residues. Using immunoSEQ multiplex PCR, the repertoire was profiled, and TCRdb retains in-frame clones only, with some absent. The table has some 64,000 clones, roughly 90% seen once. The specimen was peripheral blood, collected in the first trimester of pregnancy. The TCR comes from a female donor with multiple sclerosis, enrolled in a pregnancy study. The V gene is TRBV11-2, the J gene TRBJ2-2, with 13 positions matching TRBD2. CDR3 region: CASSQRIGLAGVRTGELFF. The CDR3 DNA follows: TGTGCCAGCAGCCAGCGAATCGGACTAGCGGGAGTGAGAACCGGGGAGCTGTTTTTT.